This T cell receptor beta chain was observed in a study of blood T cell repertoires in COVID-19. Study summary: T cells, B-cell-depleted T cells, or PBMCs supplied cDNA or gDNA.

Participants, 18 to 89 years old, spanned under 25 US areas. Participant-given clinical history determined each cohort assignment. Trimming shortened V by 5 bases and J by 0 bases, and 7 bases separated the two germline ends. The CDR3 is 13 amino acids. The germline CDR1 and CDR2 sequences are SNHLY and FYNNEI. Study processing details: Cell counts per sample came from amplifying reference gene primers. Profiled with immunoSEQ multiplex PCR; TCRdb holds only in-frame clones, not every one. V and J calls and clone size are copied from that table; D and trimming were computed from the DNA. The repertoire holds fewer than 600,000 clones, with roughly 90% as singletons.

The chain has TRBV2 and TRBJ1-2, with D maybe TRBD1 (6 bases). This receptor was obtained from a middle-aged woman who had recovered from COVID-19. Sequencing was carried out using PBMCs or T cells enriched from blood (not recorded which). CDR3 DNA: TGTGCCAGCAGTTGGGACACTAACTATGGCTACACCTTC. Amino acid sequence: CASSWDTNYGYTF.